These T cell receptor beta chains were read from a single sample in a study of blood T cell repertoires in COVID-19. Repertoires were generated with immunoSEQ multiplex PCR, while TCRdb's copy carries only in-frame clones and drops some. The sample comprises roughly 220,000 clones, 80% of which are singletons, and less than 7% rests with the top ten. The specimen sequenced was peripheral blood. The source is a woman in her 70s with acute or convalescent COVID-19. CDR3s include the opening cysteine and the closing phenylalanine or tryptophan. D genes are given only for firm matches. Clone size is given for some rows only: seen once, a few or many times, or a class if the clone is expanded.

abundance: few
v_gene: TRBV28
j_gene: TRBJ2-7
d_gene: TRBD1
CDR3nt: TGTGCCAGCAGACCTTACGACAGGGAATACTACGAGCAGTACTTC
CDR3aa: CASRPYDREYYEQYF

abundance: -
v_gene: TRBV5-1
j_gene: TRBJ2-1
d_gene: -
CDR3nt: TGCGCCAGCAGCTTGGACTCCCATAACAATGAGCAGTTCTTC
CDR3aa: CASSLDSHNNEQFF

abundance: -
v_gene: TRBV7-9
j_gene: TRBJ2-5
d_gene: TRBD1
CDR3nt: TGTGCCAGCAGCAGCATGGGACAGGGGGCTGTTGAGACCCAGTACTTC
CDR3aa: CASSSMGQGAVETQYF

abundance: once
v_gene: TRBV7-8
j_gene: TRBJ1-6
d_gene: -
CDR3nt: TGTGCCAGCAGTTCTACGGACGCGGGGCCCCTCCACTTT
CDR3aa: CASSSTDAGPLHF

abundance: -
v_gene: TRBV6-5
j_gene: TRBJ1-1
d_gene: -
CDR3nt: TGTGCCAGCAGTTACGGGCGGAACACTGAAGCTTTCTTT
CDR3aa: CASSYGRNTEAFF

abundance: -
v_gene: TRBV18
j_gene: TRBJ1-6
d_gene: -
CDR3nt: TGTGCCAGCTCACCAGGGCCAATCTATTCACCCCTCCACTTT
CDR3aa: CASSPGPIYSPLHF

abundance: few
v_gene: TRBV19
j_gene: TRBJ2-5
d_gene: TRBD1
CDR3nt: TGTGCCAGTAGCCCAATTACAGGGGGCGATACGGAGACCCAGTACTTC
CDR3aa: CASSPITGGDTETQYF

abundance: -
v_gene: TRBV27
j_gene: TRBJ2-3
d_gene: TRBD1
CDR3nt: TGTGCCAGCAGTCCGGACAGGGGGGGTACAGATACGCAGTATTTT
CDR3aa: CASSPDRGGTDTQYF

abundance: -
v_gene: TRBV2
j_gene: TRBJ1-3
d_gene: -
CDR3nt: TGTGCCAGCAGTGATCACTCTGGAAACACCATATATTTT
CDR3aa: CASSDHSGNTIYF

abundance: many
v_gene: TRBV29-1
j_gene: TRBJ2-1
d_gene: TRBD2
CDR3nt: TGCAGCGCCGTTGGACTAGCGGGAGTGGGCAATGAGCAGTTCTTC
CDR3aa: CSAVGLAGVGNEQFF

abundance: once
v_gene: TRBV3-1/TRBV3-2
j_gene: TRBJ2-7
d_gene: TRBD2
CDR3nt: TGTGCCAGCAGCCACGGGACTAGCGGGGGGGAGCAGTACTTC
CDR3aa: CASSHGTSGGEQYF

abundance: few
v_gene: TRBV5-4
j_gene: TRBJ2-1
d_gene: -
CDR3nt: TGTGCCAGCAGCTTGTGGACGGGAAACAATGAGCAGTTCTTC
CDR3aa: CASSLWTGNNEQFF

abundance: few
v_gene: TRBV24-1
j_gene: TRBJ2-5
d_gene: -
CDR3nt: TGTGCCACCAGTGAAGGGGTTGTTGGGACCCAGTACTTC
CDR3aa: CATSEGVVGTQYF

abundance: -
v_gene: TRBV10-3
j_gene: TRBJ1-3
d_gene: -
CDR3nt: TGTGCCATCAGTATCAGCGGCTCTGGAAACACCATATATTTT
CDR3aa: CAISISGSGNTIYF

abundance: -
v_gene: TRBV30
j_gene: TRBJ1-5
d_gene: TRBD1
CDR3nt: TGTGCCTGGAGGGGGGACAGGGACAATCAGCCCCAGCATTTT
CDR3aa: CAWRGDRDNQPQHF

abundance: -
v_gene: TRBV19
j_gene: TRBJ2-2
d_gene: -
CDR3nt: TGTGCCAGTAGTCCGACAGCATTGGACACCGGGGAGCTGTTTTTT
CDR3aa: CASSPTALDTGELFF

abundance: once
v_gene: TRBV11-2
j_gene: TRBJ2-5
d_gene: -
CDR3nt: TGTGCCAGCAGCTTAGATCCCGCAGGGTGGGTTGGGGAGACCCAGTACTTC
CDR3aa: CASSLDPAGWVGETQYF

abundance: -
v_gene: TRBV5-1
j_gene: TRBJ2-1
d_gene: -
CDR3nt: TGCGCCAGCAGCTCTCGAGACACCTATCCTTACAATGAGCAGTTCTTC
CDR3aa: CASSSRDTYPYNEQFF

abundance: few
v_gene: TRBV6-5
j_gene: TRBJ2-5
d_gene: TRBD1
CDR3nt: TGTGCCAGCAGCTGGACAGGGGATTTAGAGACCCAGTACTTC
CDR3aa: CASSWTGDLETQYF

abundance: -
v_gene: TRBV28
j_gene: TRBJ1-1
d_gene: -
CDR3nt: TGTGCCAGCAGTTTCGGGGGTGGTCGGACTGAAGCTTTCTTT
CDR3aa: CASSFGGGRTEAFF

abundance: -
v_gene: TRBV13
j_gene: TRBJ2-5
d_gene: TRBD2
CDR3nt: TGTGCCAGCAGCCCCCGGACTAGCGGGAGAGAAGAGACCCAGTACTTC
CDR3aa: CASSPRTSGREETQYF

abundance: -
v_gene: TRBV28
j_gene: TRBJ1-3
d_gene: -
CDR3nt: TGTGCCGGACGGGGGGCGGGGAACACCATATATTTT
CDR3aa: CAGRGAGNTIYF

abundance: -
v_gene: TRBV3-1/TRBV3-2
j_gene: TRBJ1-1
d_gene: TRBD1
CDR3nt: TGTGCCAGCAGCCAAGGATTAGGACAGGGGTGGCCTCCCACTGAAGCTTTCTTT
CDR3aa: CASSQGLGQGWPPTEAFF

abundance: -
v_gene: TRBV24-1
j_gene: TRBJ2-1
d_gene: TRBD2
CDR3nt: TGTGCCACCAGTACCAAGCGGGAGGCCGGGTATGAGCAGTTCTTC
CDR3aa: CATSTKREAGYEQFF

abundance: once
v_gene: TRBV30
j_gene: TRBJ1-3
d_gene: -
CDR3nt: TGTGCCTCCCGACACCACTCTGGAAACACCATATATTTT
CDR3aa: CASRHHSGNTIYF

abundance: -
v_gene: TRBV28
j_gene: TRBJ1-4
d_gene: TRBD1
CDR3nt: TGTGCCAGCAGTTTGGGGAAGACAGGGTTGTCCCAAGTTTTT
CDR3aa: CASSLGKTGLSQVF

abundance: -
v_gene: TRBV5-1
j_gene: TRBJ1-2
d_gene: TRBD1
CDR3nt: TGCGCCAGCAGCAACCCCGGGACAGATTATTATGGCTACACCTTC
CDR3aa: CASSNPGTDYYGYTF

abundance: -
v_gene: TRBV5-1
j_gene: TRBJ1-1
d_gene: TRBD1
CDR3nt: TGCGCCAGCAGCTTTACAGGGGGGAACACTGAAGCTTTCTTT
CDR3aa: CASSFTGGNTEAFF

abundance: -
v_gene: TRBV28
j_gene: TRBJ1-5
d_gene: -
CDR3nt: TGTGCCAGCAGTTTTAGTCAGCCCCAGCATTTT
CDR3aa: CASSFSQPQHF

abundance: -
v_gene: TRBV30
j_gene: TRBJ1-3
d_gene: TRBD1
CDR3nt: TGTGCCTGGAGTGCCGGACAGGCCTACTCTGGAAACACCATATATTTT
CDR3aa: CAWSAGQAYSGNTIYF

abundance: once
v_gene: TRBV11-2
j_gene: TRBJ2-1
d_gene: TRBD2
CDR3nt: TGTGCCAGCAGCCTGACTAGCGGTCACTCCTACAATGAGCAGTTCTTC
CDR3aa: CASSLTSGHSYNEQFF

abundance: few
v_gene: TRBV30
j_gene: TRBJ1-3
d_gene: -
CDR3nt: TGTGCCTGGAGCTCCTTCGCAGGTGTGGGAAACACCATATATTTT
CDR3aa: CAWSSFAGVGNTIYF

abundance: -
v_gene: TRBV6-5
j_gene: TRBJ2-3
d_gene: -
CDR3nt: TGTGCCAGCAGTAACGGGTATTCAGATACGCAGTATTTT
CDR3aa: CASSNGYSDTQYF

abundance: -
v_gene: TRBV6-5
j_gene: TRBJ1-1
d_gene: TRBD1
CDR3nt: TGTGCCAGCAGGCTGACAGGGGGCCGCGCTGAAGCTTTCTTT
CDR3aa: CASRLTGGRAEAFF

abundance: -
v_gene: TRBV19
j_gene: TRBJ2-5
d_gene: TRBD1
CDR3nt: TGTGCCAGTAGTCCCCCACAGGGGCGAGGTAGGTCGGGAGAGACCCAGTACTTC
CDR3aa: CASSPPQGRGRSGETQYF

abundance: -
v_gene: TRBV7-2
j_gene: TRBJ1-1
d_gene: TRBD1
CDR3nt: TGTGCCAGCAGACCAGACAGGGACACTGAAGCTTTCTTT
CDR3aa: CASRPDRDTEAFF

abundance: -
v_gene: TRBV7-8
j_gene: TRBJ1-6
d_gene: TRBD1
CDR3nt: TGTGCCAGCAGCTTAGACAGGGGAGGTAATTCACCCCTCCACTTT
CDR3aa: CASSLDRGGNSPLHF

abundance: few
v_gene: TRBV15
j_gene: TRBJ1-1
d_gene: TRBD1
CDR3nt: TGTGCCACCAGCAGAGATCAGGGGGGCGGTGAAGCTTTCTTT
CDR3aa: CATSRDQGGGEAFF

abundance: -
v_gene: TRBV19
j_gene: TRBJ2-7
d_gene: TRBD2
CDR3nt: TGTGCCAGTAGTACAGGGAGGGACGAGCAGTACTTC
CDR3aa: CASSTGRDEQYF

abundance: -
v_gene: TRBV4-1
j_gene: TRBJ2-3
d_gene: -
CDR3nt: TGCGCCAGCAGCCCACGAGAAGATACGCAGTATTTT
CDR3aa: CASSPREDTQYF

abundance: -
v_gene: TRBV6-5
j_gene: TRBJ2-7
d_gene: -
CDR3nt: TGTGCCAGCAGTTACTCCGACAGCGGGGAGCAGTACTTC
CDR3aa: CASSYSDSGEQYF

abundance: -
v_gene: TRBV4-2
j_gene: TRBJ1-2
d_gene: TRBD1
CDR3nt: TGTGCCAGCAGCCAAGGGGACAGACCGCGAAGGAACACCTTC
CDR3aa: CASSQGDRPRRNTF

abundance: once
v_gene: TRBV30
j_gene: TRBJ1-4
d_gene: -
CDR3nt: TGTGCCTGGAGTTACAGTAATGAAAAACTGTTTTTT
CDR3aa: CAWSYSNEKLFF

abundance: -
v_gene: TRBV2
j_gene: TRBJ2-3
d_gene: -
CDR3nt: TGTGCCAGCACTGGGAGGCGCGTGACAGATACGCAGTATTTT
CDR3aa: CASTGRRVTDTQYF

abundance: -
v_gene: TRBV7-8
j_gene: TRBJ1-1
d_gene: TRBD1
CDR3nt: TGTGCCAGCAGCCGAGGACAGGGGGCTTGGGACACTGAAGCTTTCTTT
CDR3aa: CASSRGQGAWDTEAFF

abundance: -
v_gene: TRBV7-2
j_gene: TRBJ1-6
d_gene: -
CDR3nt: TGTACCAGCAGCTTAGAAGGCCGAGGTACTAATTCACCCCTCCACTTT
CDR3aa: CTSSLEGRGTNSPLHF

abundance: -
v_gene: TRBV19
j_gene: TRBJ2-1
d_gene: TRBD1
CDR3nt: TGTGCCAGTAGTCCGGACAGGGATCTCAATGAGCAGTTCTTC
CDR3aa: CASSPDRDLNEQFF

abundance: -
v_gene: TRBV10-3
j_gene: TRBJ2-5
d_gene: -
CDR3nt: TGTGCCATCGCGTCGGTAGAAGAGACCCAGTACTTC
CDR3aa: CAIASVEETQYF

abundance: -
v_gene: TRBV6-5
j_gene: TRBJ2-4
d_gene: -
CDR3nt: TGTGCCAGCAGTTATGGGGGACTCAAAAACATTCAGTACTTC
CDR3aa: CASSYGGLKNIQYF